This TCR beta chain was found in a study of naive and memory T cell subsets. An equimolar mix of two oligonucleotides served as the beta constant-region primer for TRBC1 and TRBC2. The ligated cDNA underwent four PCR rounds using SP2 and nested alpha and beta constant-region primers. An oligonucleotide with the SP2 primer and a 12-nucleotide UMI was ligated to the cDNA 3' end. TCRdb called the UMI-ligation and nested PCR reads again in MiXCR, with one record for every CDR3 protein. This sample has about 82,000 distinct CDR3 sequences, with about 10% found just once. CMV status came from CD4+ IFNgamma after overnight CMV lysate stimulation. This clonotype was detected only a few times. This CDR3 is 14 amino acids long. Unmatched junction bases numbered 6, after V lost 3 bases and J lost 5 bases. Looked up from germline, CDR1 is MNHEY and CDR2 is SVGAGI.

The chain combines TRBV6-5 with TRBJ1-1; 7 bases line up with TRBD1. Sequencing was carried out using naive CD8+ T cells from blood. The TCR originated in a human donor in good health. The CDR3 sequence: CASSYIQGKTEAFF. In nucleotides, the CDR3 is TGTGCCAGCAGTTATATACAGGGGAAGACTGAAGCTTTCTTT.